This T cell receptor beta chain was captured in a study of T-cell memory formation after mild COVID-19. The CDR3 extends over 18 amino acids. The germline V gene encodes CDR1 SGHDT and CDR2 YYEEEE. The junction had 6 bases not matched to a gene; V was cut back by 4 bases and J by 0 bases. MiXCR, run by TCRdb on the 5' RACE reads, gives a single entry per CDR3 protein. Among roughly 310,000 distinct CDR3 sequences, 15% to 20% were seen once, and the ten largest hold 22%. The chain links TRBV5-6 to TRBJ2-6; TRBD2 agrees at 11 bases. The clonotype was recovered from a man aged 18 to 35 who had mild COVID-19 (a few samples of this study predate the infection). Cell type and time point are not known. The sequenced sample was PBMCs or a T cell subset sorted from them (not recorded which). CDR3: CASSPLAGALSGANVLTF. The CDR3 DNA reads TGTGCCAGCAGCCCACTAGCGGGGGCGCTCTCTGGGGCCAACGTCCTGACTTTC.